Included here is one TCR beta chain sequence, with context. Its specificity is unknown. The sample is drawn from a study of CD8+ T cells in alopecia areata. Across the whole study: Treated patients took oral tofacitinib at 5 to 10 mg twice daily. Disease severity was quantified as SALT score of affected scalp area. Study-wide points: Given one nonresponder, whether baseline CD8+ expansion relates to response remains uncertain. Many expanded lesional clones persisted in scalp and blood during tofacitinib.

In each case, RNA was isolated and then reverse transcribed into cDNA as the sequencing template. Profiling relied on immunoSEQ multiplex PCR, and the TCRdb table lists in-frame clones only, not all of them. The sample gives 200,000 to 250,000 clones, 50% to 75% of which show up once; about 4.2% is in the top ten. Per the germline V gene, CDR1 is MGHDK and CDR2 is SYGVNS. This CDR3 comprises 13 residues. V was cut by 5 bases and J by 4 bases, with 11 bases left in between. The sample's treatment: oral pan-JAK inhibitor, 5-10 mg twice daily. The sample in question was CD4+ T cells sorted from blood, obtained at week 4, from a patient treated with tofacitinib. This sequence joins TRBV25-1 and TRBJ1-2; D might be TRBD1 (5 bases). The origin of this receptor is a human donor with alopecia areata. The DNA of the CDR3 is TGTGCCAGCAGTACGGGCGACAGCTATGGCTACACCTTC. Protein product: CASSTGDSYGYTF.